These 6 T cell receptor beta chains were all obtained from the same sample, sequenced in a study of T cell responses to AZD1222 COVID-19 vaccine (dated by TCRdb to the early 2020s). The time point tag for this specimen amounts to: baseline before first vaccination. Libraries came from the immunoSEQ multiplex PCR assay. The table was pulled from immuneACCESS by TCRdb, which kept in-frame rearrangements only. Such tables lose some clones; where checked, under half of the loss comes from unresolved V genes, and the rest has no known cause. The sample records around 130,000 clones, around 94% of which are singletons. The leading ten clones occupy roughly 6.6% of the sample. The sequencing here drew on peripheral blood, taken on day 0 of AZD1222 vaccination. These receptors all stem from an adult in good health.

The V gene is TRBV6-5, the J gene TRBJ2-1; 13 positions match TRBD2. This CDR3 is built from 15 residues. V was pared by 6 bases and J by 5 bases, with 4 bases of the junction left unmatched. Germline V gives CDR1 MNHEY, CDR2 SVGAGI. Written as DNA, the CDR3 is TGTGCCAGCAGACTAGCGGGAGGGCCCCACAATGAGCAGTTCTTC. Translation gives CASRLAGGPHNEQFF.

The chain is built from TRBV19 and TRBJ2-1, with 8 bases fitting TRBD2. CDR1 is LNHDA and CDR2 is SQIVND in the germline V gene (reference sequence). The CDR3 is 13 residues long. V shed 3 bases, J shed 11 bases, and the junction held 6 bases outside the gene matches. The chain's CDR3 is CASSISGGGKQFF. The DNA of the CDR3 is TGTGCCAGTAGTATTTCGGGAGGGGGGAAGCAGTTCTTC.

The rearrangement uses TRBV4-3 and TRBJ2-3, with 9 bases fitting TRBD2. This CDR3 contains 14 residues. CDR1 and CDR2 from the germline V gene are LGHNA and YSLEER. V dropped 6 bases and J dropped 2; count of bases not matched to a gene: 3. This CDR3 reads CASSSGSYTDTQYF. In DNA form, the CDR3 reads TGCGCCAGCAGTAGCGGGAGCTACACAGATACGCAGTATTTT.

The CDR3: CASSSSPGTGSGGYTF. The CDR3 DNA follows: TGTGCCAGCAGCTCCAGTCCCGGGACAGGGTCGGGCGGCTACACCTTC. V is TRBV11-2 and J is TRBJ1-2; TRBD1 matches 9 bases. The CDR3 extends over 16 amino acids. Germline values: CDR1 SGHAT, CDR2 FQNNGV. The V and J ends lost 4 bases and 8 bases, in that order; junction bases with no gene match: 14. Full variable domain (missing parts from reference TRBV11-2 and TRBJ1-2): EAGVAQSPRYKIIEKRQSVAFWCNPISGHATLYWYQQILGQGPKLLIQFQNNGVVDDSQLPKDRFSAERLKGVDSTLKIQPAKLEDSAVYLCASSSSPGTGSGGYTFGSGTRLTVV.

The rearrangement links TRBV2 to TRBJ2-7, with D possibly being TRBD1 or TRBD2 (5 bases each). The V end was cut by 1 base, the J end by 2 bases, with 21 bases between. CDR1 and CDR2 (germline): SNHLY, FYNNEI. CDR3 length: 18 residues. Here the CDR3 DNA reads TGTGCCAGCAGTGAAGTAGGCGATCGGGGCGGGTTCCCCTACGAGCAGTACTTC. Translated, it gives CASSEVGDRGGFPYEQYF.

The genes are TRBV5-1 and TRBJ2-1; D uncertain. Trimming removed 0 bases from V and 8 bases from J, with 6 bases in between. CDR3 size: 12 residues. Germline lookup yields CDR1 SGHRS and CDR2 YFSETQ. The CDR3 region has the DNA TGCGCCAGCAGCTTGGTGGGGTATGAGCAGTTCTTC. Translating gives CASSLVGYEQFF.